The next 3 T cell receptor beta chains were all read from a single sample in a study of blood T cell repertoires in COVID-19 (dated by TCRdb to the early 2020s). The library was prepared using the immunoSEQ multiplex PCR assay. TCRdb carries this immuneACCESS record with in-frame sequences only. Its versions omit some clonotypes, under half of them owing to an unresolved V gene in the studies checked, with the rest unexplained. Counted in this sample were about 140,000 clones; about 76% of them appeared once. Around 8.4% of the sample rests with the top ten. Sequencing used peripheral blood. These TCRs come from a human donor in a cohort sampled during active COVID-19.

This clone was seen only a few times. The chain recombines TRBV4-1 with TRBJ1-5; D possibly corresponds to TRBD1 (6 bases). V was shortened by 0 bases and J by 3 bases, with 12 bases between the two germline ends. The CDR3 runs 16 residues. Germline V lookup: CDR1 MGHRA, CDR2 YSYEKL. This CDR3 is CASSQDWGRVNQPQHF. The CDR3 DNA reads TGCGCCAGCAGCCAAGATTGGGGGCGGGTCAATCAGCCCCAGCATTTT.

This CDR3 reads CASSLQGARVNSGANVLTF. DNA of the CDR3: TGTGCCAGCAGCCTACAGGGGGCGCGGGTCAACTCTGGGGCCAACGTCCTGACTTTC. The chain employs TRBV7-6 and TRBJ2-6; 9 bases fit TRBD1. The trim removed 5 bases at V and 0 bases at J, leaving 11 bases unmatched. Germline-derived CDR1 and CDR2 are SGHVS and FNYEAQ. The CDR3 extends over 19 amino acids.

The chain couples TRBV6-6 to TRBJ1-5; the D is unclear. The CDR3 contains 14 residues. Trimming removed 3 bases at V and 3 bases at J, with 9 bases between. The germline V gene encodes CDR1 MNHNY and CDR2 SVGAGI (reference sequence). The CDR3 spells CASSYPGYNQPQHF. CDR3 DNA: TGTGCCAGCAGTTATCCAGGTTACAATCAGCCCCAGCATTTT.